Below are 14 T cell receptor beta chains sequenced from a single sample in a study of cytomegalovirus exposure and HLA in healthy donors. Vbeta (60) and Jbeta (13) primers were used in the PCR. TCRdb's table, derived via immunoSEQ multiplex PCR, lists solely in-frame clones and lacks some. The table shows under 200,000 clones, with approximately 86% occurring only once. The sequencing sample was made of PBMCs. The receptors here all came from a woman younger than 45 in good health and CMV-seronegative.

The J gene is TRBJ2-7, the V gene TRBV6-6, with a weak D call TRBD2 (5 bases). This CDR3 is 14 amino acids long. Germline CDR1 reads MNHNY; CDR2 reads SVGAGI (reference sequence). V dropped 0 bases and J dropped 6 bases, with 12 bases sitting between them. Written as DNA, the CDR3 is TGTGCCAGCAGTTACTCGAGAGGGATCCGCGAGCAGTACTTC. Amino acid sequence: CASSYSRGIREQYF.

The chain joins TRBV11-2 to TRBJ1-2; D is undetermined. Germline CDR1 and CDR2: SGHAT and FQNNGV. The CDR3 consists of 14 residues. Trimming took 5 bases from V and 2 from J, leaving 12 bases between them. The CDR3 DNA sequence: TGTGCCAGCAGCCCCGTAGGAGGCAACTATGGCTACACCTTC. Protein sequence: CASSPVGGNYGYTF.

The V and J genes are TRBV29-1 and TRBJ2-5, with 7 nucleotides matching TRBD2. The DNA end favors TRBJ2-7, so the J call may be wrong. The CDR3 covers 14 residues. Germline CDR1 reads SQVTM; CDR2 reads ANQGSEA. CDR3 nucleotide sequence: TGCAGCGTGGGAGGGACTTCCTGGCCTGACGAGCAGTACTTC. Protein product: CSVGGTSWPDEQYF.

This clone turned up a few times. The chain links TRBV4-2 to TRBJ2-7, with 9 bases aligning to TRBD1. Germline V gives CDR1 LGHNA, CDR2 YNFKEQ. The CDR3 is 15 residues long. V lost 4 bases to trimming and J lost 6 bases; unmatched junction nucleotides: 10. The CDR3 is CASSLWTGVEGEQYF. As DNA, the CDR3 is TGTGCCAGCAGCCTTTGGACAGGGGTGGAAGGCGAGCAGTACTTC.

The chain recombines TRBV10-2 with TRBJ2-3; perhaps TRBD2 as D (6 bases). The CDR3 has 14 residues. The V end lost 8 bases, the J end lost 4 bases, and 16 bases lay between the germline ends. Germline CDR1 WSHSY, CDR2 SAAADI. CDR3 amino acids: CASGGMRSSDTQYF. The CDR3 region has the DNA TGCGCCAGCGGCGGGATGCGGAGCTCAGATACGCAGTATTTT.

This chain joins TRBV6-6 and TRBJ1-2; the D is unclear. Trimming shortened V by 2 bases and J by 3 bases, and 16 bases separated the two germline ends. This CDR3 spans 16 amino acids. From germline, CDR1 is MNHNY and CDR2 SVGAGI (reference sequence). The CDR3 DNA is TGTGCCAGCAGTTACGAGGGTCTACACAGACACTATGGCTACACCTTC. This codes for CASSYEGLHRHYGYTF.

V usage is TRBV5-1 and J usage is TRBJ2-5; D is possibly TRBD2 (6 bases). The CDR3 is made up of 13 amino acids. Germline V gene data show CDR1 as SGHRS and CDR2 as YFSETQ. V lost 3 bases to trimming and J lost 4 bases, with 10 bases between them. The CDR3 protein is CASSSERVETQYF. The CDR3 DNA follows: TGCGCCAGCAGCTCGGAGCGGGTAGAGACCCAGTACTTC.

The rearrangement links TRBV19 to TRBJ2-5, with TRBD2 identical over 9 bases. This CDR3 is built from 15 residues. The germline CDR1 and CDR2 sequences are LNHDA and SQIVND (reference sequence). V lost 6 bases, J lost 5 bases, and 10 bases stayed unmatched. CDR3 protein: CASSPKGAGGETQYF. Written as DNA, the CDR3 is TGTGCCAGTAGCCCCAAGGGTGCGGGAGGGGAGACCCAGTACTTC.

This sequence joins TRBV15 and TRBJ2-7, with D perhaps matching TRBD2 (6 bases). CDR3 length: 15 amino acids. Trimming pared 1 base from V and 3 bases from J, leaving 13 bases between. Germline loops: CDR1 LNHNV, CDR2 YYDKDF (reference sequence). The CDR3 sequence: CATSRVRGVDYEQYF. The CDR3 DNA is TGTGCCACCAGCAGAGTACGCGGGGTCGACTACGAGCAGTACTTC.

This chain connects TRBV11-2 to TRBJ2-7; D is perhaps TRBD2 (7 bases). Germline assignment: CDR1 SGHAT and CDR2 FQNNGV. V lost 0 bases, J lost 2 bases, and 17 bases lay in between. The CDR3 runs to 17 residues. DNA for the CDR3: TGTGCCAGCAGCTTAGATTCCCGGGGGGCTCCGACCTACGAGCAGTACTTC. Translation: CASSLDSRGAPTYEQYF.

CDR3 in DNA: TGCGCCAGCAGTGAGTCTCGGCCGGGACTCCCGGGCGAGCAGTACTTC. Its protein is CASSESRPGLPGEQYF. J is TRBJ2-5 and V is TRBV10-1; tentative D call: TRBD2 (6 bases). The J call is uncertain, as TRBJ2-7 better fits the DNA end. CDR3 size: 16 residues. Germline CDR1 reads WNHNN; CDR2 reads SYGVQD (reference sequence).

J is TRBJ2-2 and V is TRBV29-1; 8 bases line up with TRBD1. Germline V lookup: CDR1 SQVTM, CDR2 ANQGSEA. Unmatched junction bases numbered 10, after V lost 7 bases and J lost 3 bases. The CDR3 runs 15 residues. The DNA for the CDR3 is TGCAGCGCCAATTACGACAGGGGAGACACCGGGGAGCTGTTTTTT. Translation: CSANYDRGDTGELFF.

The J gene is TRBJ2-7, the V gene TRBV28; 8 bases agree with TRBD1. Trimming cost V 5 bases and J 3 bases; bases outside gene matches: 3. CDR3 size: 13 residues. The germline gives CDR1 MDHEN, CDR2 SYDVKM. The CDR3 spells CASSTGQGYEQYF. In DNA form, the CDR3 reads TGTGCCAGCAGTACCGGACAGGGCTACGAGCAGTACTTC.

The CDR3 spells CASSSRDRGAEQYF. CDR3 bases: TGTGCCAGCAGCTCCCGGGACAGGGGAGCCGAGCAGTACTTC. This chain joins TRBV4-2 and TRBJ2-7, with 10 bases that match TRBD1. The V segment lost 5 bases and the J segment 6 bases; nucleotides outside the gene matches: 7. The CDR3 runs to 14 residues. Germline V gene data show CDR1 as LGHNA and CDR2 as YNFKEQ.